The 19 T cell receptor beta chains reported below all come from one sample, sequenced in a study of blood T cell repertoires in COVID-19. The data were produced by immunoSEQ multiplex PCR, yet TCRdb's version contains in-frame clones alone and is incomplete. Here the sample spans 140,000 to 150,000 clones, over 80% being singletons. Sequenced sample: peripheral blood. These receptors came from a man aged 55 to 70 with active or convalescent COVID-19.

V is TRBV28 and J is TRBJ1-2, with D possibly being TRBD1 (5 bases). Deletions cut 3 bases from V and 0 bases from J, with 26 bases between. Germline assignment: CDR1 MDHEN and CDR2 SYDVKM. The CDR3 has 20 amino acids. CDR3 sequence: CASSFWALQGPKHPNYGYTF. The CDR3 nucleotides read TGTGCCAGCAGTTTTTGGGCTCTTCAGGGTCCCAAACACCCTAACTATGGCTACACCTTC.

The J gene is TRBJ1-6, the V gene TRBV30; 7 positions match TRBD1. The V gene end was trimmed by 4 bases and the J gene end by 6 bases; junction bases not matched to a gene: 6. Germline V gene sequence: CDR1 GTSNPN, CDR2 SVGIG (reference sequence). This CDR3 has 14 amino acids. This chain's CDR3 is CAWKYRGINSPLHF. CDR3 DNA sequence: TGTGCCTGGAAATACAGGGGTATTAATTCACCCCTCCACTTT.

The chain carries TRBV5-8 and TRBJ1-4; the match to TRBD1 covers 8 bases. CDR3 length: 15 amino acids. Germline CDR1 is SGHTS and CDR2 is YDEGEE. After removal of 4 bases from V and 5 bases from J, the junction contained 7 bases not matched to a gene. The CDR3 DNA reads TGTGCCAGCAGCCACAACAGGGGGGCCAATGAAAAACTGTTTTTT. Protein product: CASSHNRGANEKLFF. The full variable domain, its missing parts supplied by reference TRBV5-8 and TRBJ1-4, is EAGVTQSPTHLIKTRGQQATLRCSPISGHTSVYWYQQALGLGLQFLLWYDEGEERNRGNFPPRFSGRQFPNYSSELNVNALELEDSALYLCASSHNRGANEKLFFGSGTQLSVL.

The chain recombines TRBV7-2 with TRBJ2-5, with D possibly matching TRBD2 (6 bases). From germline, CDR1 is SGHTA and CDR2 FQGNSA. The V end lost 5 bases, the J end lost 3 bases, and 16 bases lay between the germline ends. The CDR3 contains 15 residues. The CDR3 sequence: CASSRGLGLKETQYF. The CDR3 coding sequence is TGTGCCAGCAGCCGGGGACTGGGACTTAAAGAGACCCAGTACTTC.

The V and J genes are TRBV4-2 and TRBJ2-7, with 7 bases identical to TRBD1. From germline, CDR1 is LGHNA and CDR2 YNFKEQ. The J segment lost 2 bases and the V segment lost 0 bases, leaving 4 bases of the junction unmatched. This CDR3 spans 15 amino acids. CDR3 in DNA: TGTGCCAGCAGCCAAGAGGGACAGACCCCCTACGAGCAGTACTTC. This sequence encodes CASSQEGQTPYEQYF.

V is TRBV7-2 and J is TRBJ2-7, with 10 bases fitting TRBD2. Per the germline V gene, CDR1 is SGHTA and CDR2 is FQGNSA. The CDR3 contains 16 residues. J was trimmed by 2 bases and V by 0 bases; bases with no gene match: 4. The CDR3: CASSLAGTSVPYEQYF. DNA for the CDR3: TGTGCCAGCAGCTTAGCGGGGACTAGCGTCCCCTACGAGCAGTACTTC.

CDR3 protein: CASTARDRAIAGGPYEQYF. CDR3 DNA: TGTGCCAGCACCGCCCGGGACAGGGCGATAGCGGGAGGGCCTTACGAGCAGTACTTC. The J gene is TRBJ2-7, the V gene TRBV27; 11 bases align to TRBD2. The CDR3 is made up of 19 amino acids. Trimming at V came to 7 bases and at J to 4 bases, leaving 21 bases not matched to a gene. The germline V gene encodes CDR1 MNHEY and CDR2 SMNVEV (reference sequence).

The CDR3 DNA is TGTGCCACCAGTGATTTGAAAGGAGGACAGTACAATGAGCAGTTCTTC. This codes for CATSDLKGGQYNEQFF. The V call is TRBV24-1, the J call TRBJ2-1, with D maybe TRBD1 (6 bases). CDR1 and CDR2 from the germline V gene are KGHDR and SFDVKD. Trimming left V 0 bases short and J 4 bases short, with 12 bases between. The CDR3 has 16 amino acids.

This clone was recorded a few times. The J gene is TRBJ2-1, the V gene TRBV24-1, with 9 bases fitting TRBD2. Germline lookup yields CDR1 KGHDR and CDR2 SFDVKD. V shed 3 bases, J shed 9 bases, and the junction held 5 bases outside the gene matches. This CDR3 has 14 amino acids. CDR3 bases: TGTGCCACCAGTGATGTTCCTAGCGGGACTGAGCAGTTCTTC. Its translation: CATSDVPSGTEQFF.

In its sample, this clone was seen once. The chain has TRBV19 and TRBJ1-6, with 8 nucleotides matching TRBD1. Trimming at V came to 5 bases and at J to 7 bases, leaving 4 bases not matched to a gene. The CDR3 contains 14 residues. The germline CDR1 and CDR2 sequences are LNHDA and SQIVND (reference sequence). CDR3 DNA sequence: TGTGCCAGTAGTGGACAGGGCCGAAATTCACCCCTCCACTTT. It translates to CASSGQGRNSPLHF. Together with reference TRBV19 and TRBJ1-6, the CDR3 gives the full variable domain: DGGITQSPKYLFRKEGQNVTLSCEQNLNHDAMYWYRQDPGQGLRLIYYSQIVNDFQKGDIAEGYSVSREKKESFPLTVTSAQKNPTAFYLCASSGQGRNSPLHFGNGTRLTVT.

This rearrangement joins TRBV27 to TRBJ2-1; possibly TRBD2 for D (6 bases). CDR3 size: 16 residues. The germline gives CDR1 MNHEY, CDR2 SMNVEV (reference sequence). V lost 6 bases and J 0 bases, leaving 15 bases between the germline ends. CDR3 in DNA: TGTGCCAGCAGGAGCGGTAGCGGCAGCTCCTACAATGAGCAGTTCTTC. It codes for CASRSGSGSSYNEQFF.

CDR3 in amino acids: CASSVEVMGQPQHF. Here the CDR3 DNA reads TGTGCCAGCAGCGTGGAGGTAATGGGTCAGCCCCAGCATTTT. This rearrangement joins TRBV6-5 to TRBJ1-5, with D unclear. Germline V gives CDR1 MNHEY, CDR2 SVGAGI. The CDR3 covers 14 residues. V lost 6 bases to trimming and J lost 6 bases, with 15 bases between them.

The chain links TRBV7-2 to TRBJ2-1; 12 bases are shared with TRBD2. CDR1 is SGHTA, CDR2 FQGNSA, per germline. This CDR3 has 15 amino acids. V lost 5 bases to trimming and J lost 8 bases; unmatched junction nucleotides: 7. CDR3: CASSPGLAGPHEQFF. DNA for the CDR3: TGTGCCAGCAGCCCAGGACTAGCGGGGCCCCATGAGCAGTTCTTC.

This chain links TRBV4-2 with TRBJ2-7, with 7 bases fitting TRBD1. J was trimmed by 0 bases and V by 4 bases; bases with no gene match: 12. Germline CDR1 reads LGHNA; CDR2 reads YNFKEQ. There are 17 residues in the CDR3. CDR3 sequence: CASSRIGVGQTSYEQYF. In nucleotides, the CDR3 is TGTGCCAGCAGCCGTATTGGAGTGGGACAGACCTCCTACGAGCAGTACTTC.

The CDR3 reads CATSRDEGSGAFF. As DNA, the CDR3 is TGTGCCACCAGCAGAGATGAGGGTTCCGGGGCTTTCTTT. The chain uses TRBV15 and TRBJ1-1, with D unresolved. Germline assignment: CDR1 LNHNV and CDR2 YYDKDF (reference sequence). Trimming removed 0 bases from V and 11 bases from J, with 13 bases in between. CDR3 length: 13 residues.

For this clone: At one end, the junction sequence differs from germline, possibly due to a read error. The J gene is TRBJ2-7, the V gene TRBV11-1; the D gene is possibly TRBD2 (5 bases). This CDR3 region has 13 residues. In germline, CDR1 is SGHAT, CDR2 FQDESV (reference sequence). DNA for the CDR3: TGTGCCAGCGGATCGCGGGCCTCGATCCAAAGGCTCTTC. Translated: CASGSRASIQRLF.

This clone was observed once. The chain carries TRBV7-8 and TRBJ2-4; a possible D gene is TRBD1 (6 bases). V gave up 4 bases and J gave up 3 bases, with 10 bases separating them. Germline-derived CDR1 and CDR2 are SGHVS and FQNEAQ. CDR3 length equals 14 residues. As DNA, the CDR3 is TGTGCCAGCAGCTCAGGGGACCTCAAAAACATTCAGTACTTC. Its protein product is CASSSGDLKNIQYF.

This clone occurred a few times. V usage is TRBV18 and J usage is TRBJ2-7, with TRBD2 matching 9 bases. V lost 0 bases and J lost 5; bases outside the gene matches: 2. CDR1 and CDR2 (germline): KGHSH, LQKENI. This CDR3 contains 14 residues. The CDR3 region has the DNA TGTGCCAGCTCACCACCTAGCGGGAGCGACGAGCAGTACTTC. Amino acids: CASSPPSGSDEQYF.

The rearrangement joins TRBV28 to TRBJ2-7; weak D call: TRBD1 (6 bases). The germline gives CDR1 MDHEN, CDR2 SYDVKM. The CDR3 is 15 amino acids. Trimming shortened V by 5 bases and J by 1 base, and 15 bases separated the two germline ends. CDR3 nucleotide sequence: TGTGCCAGCAGTAGATATAGACAGGCGTCCTACGAGCAGTACTTC. Its translation is CASSRYRQASYEQYF.